Below, 18 T cell receptor beta chains from the same sample are listed, as sequenced in a study of cytomegalovirus exposure and HLA in healthy donors. In the PCR, 60 Vbeta and 13 Jbeta primers were used. The repertoire was sequenced with immunoSEQ multiplex PCR; TCRdb's copy has only in-frame clones and lacks some. The data hold about 150,000 clones, with around 74% observed a single time. Sequenced sample: PBMCs. Receptor source: a man aged 18 to 30 in good health and CMV-seronegative.

V and J are TRBV7-9 and TRBJ2-5; D perhaps matches TRBD2 (5 bases). The germline V gene encodes CDR1 SEHNR and CDR2 FQNEAQ (reference sequence). Trimming left V 6 bases short and J 2 bases short, with 16 bases between. There are 15 residues in the CDR3. The CDR3 is CASSLLTGIQETQYF. The CDR3 bases are TGTGCCAGCAGTCTGCTTACGGGGATACAAGAGACCCAGTACTTC. Together with reference TRBV7-9 and TRBJ2-5, the CDR3 gives the full variable domain: DTGVSQNPRHKITKRGQNVTFRCDPISEHNRLYWYRQTLGQGPEFLTYFQNEAQLEKSRLLSDRFSAERPKGSFSTLEIQRTEQGDSAMYLCASSLLTGIQETQYFGPGTRLLVL.

The V call is TRBV29-1, the J call TRBJ1-2; 10 bases match TRBD1. The CDR3 contains 12 residues. Germline-derived CDR1 and CDR2 are SQVTM and ANQGSEA. Losses at the gene ends were 6 bases for V and 8 bases for J; bases not matched to a gene: 6. CDR3 residues: CSVTGGIRGYTF. The DNA of the CDR3 is TGCAGCGTGACAGGGGGCATTCGCGGCTACACCTTC.

The chain carries TRBV7-2 and TRBJ1-3; TRBD1 matches at 10 bases. Germline lookup yields CDR1 SGHTA and CDR2 FQGNSA. V gave up 5 bases and J gave up 0 bases; unmatched junction bases: 7. The CDR3 runs to 17 residues. CDR3 DNA sequence: TGTGCCAGCAGCCAAGGACAGGGGGGGATCTCTGGAAACACCATATATTTT. Translating it yields CASSQGQGGISGNTIYF.

This chain connects TRBV27 to TRBJ1-5; D may be TRBD1 (5 bases). CDR1 is MNHEY, CDR2 SMNVEV, per germline (reference sequence). V was cut by 4 bases and J by 2 bases, with 9 bases left in between. The CDR3 extends over 14 amino acids. Here the CDR3 DNA reads TGTGCCAGCAGTTACGGACAAGGCAATCAGCCCCAGCATTTT. It specifies CASSYGQGNQPQHF.

This clone was seen only a few times. The rearrangement links TRBV5-4 to TRBJ1-6, with 7 nucleotides matching TRBD1. V dropped 4 bases and J dropped 0; count of bases not matched to a gene: 7. The CDR3 contains 17 residues. Germline V CDR1 and CDR2: SGHNT, YYREEE (reference sequence). The CDR3 region has the DNA TGTGCCAGCAGCCAGGGGGGAAGGAGCTCCTATAATTCACCCCTCCACTTT. Translation: CASSQGGRSSYNSPLHF.

This rearrangement joins TRBV30 to TRBJ1-6; TRBD1 agrees at 9 bases. V was clipped by 3 bases and J by 0 bases; unmatched bases: 6. In germline, CDR1 is GTSNPN, CDR2 SVGIG (reference sequence). The CDR3 sequence is 17 residues long. The CDR3 protein is CAWSPDRGFSYNSPLHF. Here the CDR3 DNA reads TGTGCCTGGAGCCCTGACAGGGGGTTCTCCTATAATTCACCCCTCCACTTT.

The table lists this clone with a few counts. This chain links TRBV4-1 with TRBJ2-7; TRBD1 matches at 10 bases. Unmatched junction bases numbered 7, after V lost 3 bases and J lost 5 bases. From germline, CDR1 is MGHRA and CDR2 YSYEKL. The CDR3 spans 15 residues. In DNA, the CDR3 is TGCGCCAGCAGCCACCTGACAGGGGGCATCCACGAGCAGTACTTC. Its protein product is CASSHLTGGIHEQYF.

The chain links TRBV19 to TRBJ1-2, with 10 bases fitting TRBD1. Germline V CDR1 and CDR2: LNHDA, SQIVND (reference sequence). The CDR3 runs 14 residues. Germline trimming cut 3 bases from V and 7 bases from J; bases unmatched to any gene: 5. The CDR3: CASSIGGTGAGYTF. The CDR3, as DNA: TGTGCCAGTAGTATCGGTGGGACAGGGGCTGGCTACACCTTC. Using reference TRBV19 and TRBJ1-2 for the parts outside the CDR3, the full variable domain is DGGITQSPKYLFRKEGQNVTLSCEQNLNHDAMYWYRQDPGQGLRLIYYSQIVNDFQKGDIAEGYSVSREKKESFPLTVTSAQKNPTAFYLCASSIGGTGAGYTFGSGTRLTVV.

V usage is TRBV25-1 and J usage is TRBJ1-2, with TRBD1 matching over 12 bases. This CDR3 has 18 amino acids. Germline V lookup: CDR1 MGHDK, CDR2 SYGVNS. Trimming removed 0 bases from V and 5 bases from J; junction bases left unmatched: 10. The CDR3 loop reads CASSEYFKGQGAEYGYTF. CDR3 sequence (DNA): TGTGCCAGCAGTGAATACTTCAAGGGACAGGGGGCAGAGTATGGCTACACCTTC.

V and J are TRBV4-1 and TRBJ1-2; 7 bases match TRBD1. Trimming cost V 1 base and J 0 bases; bases outside gene matches: 5. Per the germline V gene, CDR1 is MGHRA and CDR2 is YSYEKL. The CDR3 length is 16 residues. The CDR3 DNA is TGCGCCAGCAGCCAAGGGGACAGACTTACTAACTATGGCTACACCTTC. This encodes CASSQGDRLTNYGYTF.

The CDR3 nucleotides are TGTGCCAGCAGTTACTCGTCACAGCACACTGAAGCTTTCTTT. Translated: CASSYSSQHTEAFF. The J gene is TRBJ1-1, the V gene TRBV6-6; D is unclear. Germline CDR1 reads MNHNY; CDR2 reads SVGAGI (reference sequence). The CDR3 is made up of 14 amino acids. Trimming shortened V by 0 bases and J by 3 bases, and 8 bases separated the two germline ends.

V is TRBV6-4 and J is TRBJ1-4; TRBD1 matches at 8 bases. The V gene end was trimmed by 6 bases and the J gene end by 5 bases; junction bases not matched to a gene: 8. This CDR3 comprises 15 residues. Looked up from germline, CDR1 is MRHNA and CDR2 is SNTAGT. The CDR3 sequence is CASSKLQGENEKLFF. DNA for the CDR3: TGTGCCAGCAGCAAATTACAGGGGGAAAATGAAAAACTGTTTTTT.

CDR3 in DNA: TGTGCCAGCAGCTTGGCTGGACAGGTGGCAAGCTCCTACGAGCAGTACGTC. Protein sequence: CASSLAGQVASSYEQYV. The rearrangement links TRBV5-6 to TRBJ2-7; 7 nucleotides agree with TRBD1. V shed 0 bases, J shed 0 bases, and the junction held 9 bases outside the gene matches. The germline V gene encodes CDR1 SGHDT and CDR2 YYEEEE. This CDR3 is 17 amino acids long.

This clone was seen a few times. The CDR3 DNA sequence: TGTGCCAGCGGTGTGACCGGGACAAGCTCCTACAATGAGCAGTTCTTC. It codes for CASGVTGTSSYNEQFF. V is TRBV2 and J is TRBJ2-1; tentative D call: TRBD1 (6 bases). CDR3 size: 16 residues. The V end was cut by 8 bases, the J end by 0 bases, with 17 bases between. Germline CDR1 and CDR2: SNHLY and FYNNEI.

The CDR3 DNA follows: TGTGCCAGCAGCTTCAGGAGGGCGACTGAAGCTTTCTTT. It codes for CASSFRRATEAFF. The rearrangement links TRBV5-6 to TRBJ1-1; D is unclear. The CDR3 is 13 residues long. Germline V gives CDR1 SGHDT, CDR2 YYEEEE. V lost 2 bases and J lost 5, with 10 bases in between.

The chain is built from TRBV7-2 and TRBJ2-7; tentative D call: TRBD2 (5 bases). The germline CDR1 and CDR2 sequences are SGHTA and FQGNSA. The V and J ends lost 4 bases and 2 bases respectively, with 12 bases between them. The CDR3 is 14 residues long. CDR3 DNA sequence: TGTGCCAGCAGCTACCCGGGGTTCCCCTACGAGCAGTACTTC. It yields the protein CASSYPGFPYEQYF.

V usage is TRBV27 and J usage is TRBJ1-1; D perhaps matches TRBD1 (5 bases). The germline CDR1 and CDR2 sequences are MNHEY and SMNVEV (reference sequence). Trimming shortened V by 6 bases and J by 2 bases, and 16 bases separated the two germline ends. This CDR3 comprises 15 residues. CDR3 in DNA: TGTGCCAGCAGCCCTGGACATCCTATTAACACTGAAGCTTTCTTT. It specifies CASSPGHPINTEAFF.

The genes are TRBV28 and TRBJ1-6; D is unclear. V was trimmed by 5 bases and J by 8 bases, leaving 13 bases between them. Germline values: CDR1 MDHEN, CDR2 SYDVKM. The CDR3 length is 14 residues. DNA for the CDR3: TGTGCCAGCAGTCCAACAGAAGTACATTCACCCCTCCACTTT. Protein product: CASSPTEVHSPLHF.